This T cell receptor beta chain was captured in a study of CD8+ T cells in alopecia areata. Regarding treatment: oral pan-JAK inhibitor, 5-10 mg twice daily. Trimming removed 4 bases from V and 5 bases from J, with 19 bases in between. In germline, CDR1 is MNHEY, CDR2 SMNVEV (reference sequence). The CDR3 has 16 amino acids. It was cDNA, reverse transcribed from extracted RNA, that served as the sequencing template. Clones were sequenced by immunoSEQ multiplex PCR, and TCRdb holds only the in-frame ones, with some missing. The table records 120,000 or so clones, 61% of them present only once. V and J are TRBV27 and TRBJ2-3; weak D call: TRBD2 (7 bases). Sequenced material: CD4+ T cells sorted from blood, taken at week 4, from a patient treated with tofacitinib. The clonotype comes from a human donor with alopecia areata. CDR3: CASSSFPGEGEDTQYF. For the CDR3, the DNA is TGTGCCAGCAGTTCCTTCCCAGGGGAGGGTGAAGATACGCAGTATTTT.